The clone carrying this T cell receptor (beta chain) appeared once. Trimming took off 2 bases at V and 11 bases at J, with 15 bases between the two ends. The CDR3 totals 13 residues. Germline CDR1 and CDR2: MNHEY and SVGAGI. These data are taken from a study of shared clonotypes between healthy human individuals. Profiled with immunoSEQ multiplex PCR; TCRdb holds only in-frame clones, not every one. Of about 2.4 million clones detected, 80% to 95% appear once; the ten largest clones hold more than 0.35%. In the CD4+ fraction, cells were divided into CD45RA+ naive and CD45RA-negative memory subsets. The rearrangement links TRBV6-5 to TRBJ1-2; D possibly corresponds to TRBD1 (5 bases). Sequencing was done on a sample of naive CD4+ T cells from PBMCs. The subset here: CD45RA+ positively selected. The TCR was taken from a man between 18 and 29 years old in good health. Some clones in this sample may be carry-over from other donors' samples. In DNA, the CDR3 is TGTGCCAGCAGTTACCCTGACGGGGGGGGTTACACCTTC. Protein: CASSYPDGGGYTF.